The sequence of this T cell receptor (beta chain) was determined in a study of a mutant IDH1 vaccine in newly diagnosed glioma. Study details: Administration of eight vaccinations to patients took place in weeks 1, 3, 5, 7, 11, 15, 19, 23. Patients were started on vaccination 4-6 weeks after radiotherapy alone, or with temozolomide cycles. Earlier care involved radiotherapy, temozolomide, or both, and the majority received both.

Time point reported: week 11, during vaccination. All doses held 300 ug of mutant IDH1 20-mer peptide, with topical imiquimod. In every donor, the tumor was a new WHO grade 3 or 4 IDH1-mutant, ATRX-lost astrocytoma. Regarding this clone: The antigen is unknown.

The data were produced by immunoSEQ multiplex PCR, yet TCRdb's version contains in-frame clones alone and is incomplete. The sample consists of around 130,000 clones, about four fifths of them appearing once. Germline CDR1 is LNHDA and CDR2 is SQIVND (reference sequence). The CDR3 runs 14 residues. V lost 6 bases and J 5 bases, leaving 15 bases between the germline ends. The sequenced sample was PBMCs, obtained from a glioma patient whose treatment included an IDH1 peptide vaccine. This TCR was sampled from a man in his forties with glioma. The gene calls are TRBV19 and TRBJ2-3; a possible D gene is TRBD1 (6 bases). CDR3 protein: CASSRTDRGDTQYF. Here the CDR3 DNA reads TGTGCCAGTAGCCGGACAGATAGGGGAGATACGCAGTATTTT.